This entry describes one T cell receptor (beta chain). These data are taken from a study of blood T cell repertoires in COVID-19. Study background: COVID-19 samples collected from the United States, Italy and Spain covered acute and convalescent phases. The analysed material was cDNA or gDNA that came from T cells, B-cell-depleted T cells, or PBMCs.

In the study's own analysis: Amplification of reference gene primers provided the estimated nucleated cell counts. Profiled with immunoSEQ multiplex PCR; TCRdb holds only in-frame clones, not every one. That table furnishes V, J and clone size, whereas the DNA furnished D and trimming. The sample comprises 120,000 or so clones, roughly 84% of which are singletons, and 1.2% rests with the top ten. The CDR3 is 18 residues long. Germline-derived CDR1 and CDR2 are LNHDA and SQIVND (reference sequence). The V gene end was trimmed by 4 bases and the J gene end by 2 bases; junction bases not matched to a gene: 10.

The TCR comes from a woman older than 75 with acute or convalescent COVID-19. V gene TRBV19 combines with J gene TRBJ1-6; 8 bases are shared with TRBD1. The source material was peripheral blood. The CDR3 DNA sequence: TGTGCCAGTAGTAGCCCCTCACCGGGACAGGCCTATAATTCACCCCTCCACTTT. Protein product: CASSSPSPGQAYNSPLHF.